What follows are 18 T cell receptor beta chains derived from one specimen sequenced in a study of CD8+ T cells in alopecia areata. RNA extraction was followed by reverse transcription into cDNA, which acted as the sequencing template. Only in-frame clones appear in the TCRdb table, and some are missing; sequencing was by immunoSEQ multiplex PCR. The profile shows 250,000 to 350,000 clones, approximately 60% of them singletons. This sample's treatment: oral pan-JAK inhibitor, 5-10 mg twice daily. Here the sequenced sample was CD4+ T cells sorted from blood, taken at week 52, from a patient treated with tofacitinib. The receptors come from a human donor with alopecia areata.

In its sample, this clone was seen many times. V and J are TRBV10-3 and TRBJ2-1, with D perhaps TRBD2 (5 bases). The CDR3 spans 16 residues. The V gene's germline CDR1 is ENHRY and CDR2 SYGVKD. V was cut by 2 bases and J by 0 bases, with 11 bases left in between. The CDR3 nucleotides are TGTGCCATCAGTGAGGACTACCAGAGCTCCTACAATGAGCAGTTCTTC. Translating gives CAISEDYQSSYNEQFF.

This clone was observed a single time. This sample includes further DNA sequences coding for the same CDR3. V gene TRBV29-1 combines with J gene TRBJ2-5; no clear D gene. The CDR3 has 10 amino acids. Trimming took 6 bases from V and 2 from J, leaving 4 bases between them. Germline V gene sequence: CDR1 SQVTM, CDR2 ANQGSEA. The CDR3 sequence is CSVAQETQYF. As DNA, the CDR3 is TGCAGCGTGGCTCAAGAGACCCAGTACTTC.

Here the CDR3 DNA reads TGTGCCAGCAGCTTAGTCCTTAGTACAGATACGCAGTATTTT. This gives the protein CASSLVLSTDTQYF. V and J are TRBV7-8 and TRBJ2-3, with no clear D. V shed 1 base and J shed 3 bases, with 8 bases lying between them. Germline assignment: CDR1 SGHVS and CDR2 FQNEAQ. The CDR3 extends over 14 amino acids.

This CDR3 reads CASSQESTDIYGYTF. CDR3 bases: TGCGCCAGCAGCCAAGAATCGACGGATATCTATGGCTACACCTTC. The rearrangement uses TRBV4-1 and TRBJ1-2; D unresolved. Trimming stripped 0 bases from V and 4 bases from J, with 12 bases between. There are 15 residues in the CDR3. The germline V gene has CDR1 MGHRA and CDR2 YSYEKL.

This clone was picked up a small number of times. This sequence joins TRBV5-1 and TRBJ1-1, with D perhaps matching TRBD1 (6 bases). Germline V gene sequence: CDR1 SGHRS, CDR2 YFSETQ. V was clipped by 4 bases and J by 0 bases, with 10 bases between them. The CDR3 totals 14 residues. The CDR3 nucleotides read TGCGCCAGCAGCCGAGACAGGCTGAACACTGAAGCTTTCTTT. Protein product: CASSRDRLNTEAFF. The full variable domain, completed using reference TRBV5-1 and TRBJ1-1, is KAGVTQTPRYLIKTRGQQVTLSCSPISGHRSVSWYQQTPGQGLQFLFEYFSETQRNKGNFPGRFSGRQFSNSRSEMNVSTLELGDSALYLCASSRDRLNTEAFFGQGTRLTVV.

This clone has more than one count but fewer than ten. This chain connects TRBV4-2 to TRBJ1-5; D is unclear. Trimming stripped 0 bases from V and 0 bases from J, with 9 bases between. There are 16 residues in the CDR3. Germline V gene lookup returns CDR1 LGHNA and CDR2 YNFKEQ. CDR3 sequence (DNA): TGTGCCAGCAGCCAAGATTGGTCCGATAGCAATCAGCCCCAGCATTTT. Residues: CASSQDWSDSNQPQHF.

CDR3 residues: CASLRERQETQYF. CDR3 nucleotide sequence: TGTGCCAGCCTCAGGGAACGACAAGAGACCCAGTACTTC. The chain couples TRBV11-2 to TRBJ2-5, with a weak D call TRBD1 (5 bases). This CDR3 has 13 amino acids. Trimming took 8 bases from V and 2 from J, leaving 12 bases between them. Germline CDR1 is SGHAT and CDR2 is FQNNGV.

The chain carries TRBV29-1 and TRBJ2-7; D possibly uses TRBD1 or TRBD2 (5 bases each). Germline CDR1 and CDR2: SQVTM and ANQGSEA. Trimming took 8 bases from V and 0 from J, leaving 14 bases between them. The CDR3 has 13 amino acids. Here the CDR3 reads CSIRDRSSYEQYF. DNA of the CDR3: TGCAGCATCCGGGACCGATCCTCCTACGAGCAGTACTTC.

The V and J genes are TRBV29-1 and TRBJ2-6; D uncertain. The V gene lost 4 bases and the J gene lost 2 bases, with 15 bases spanning the gap. Germline V gives CDR1 SQVTM, CDR2 ANQGSEA. This CDR3 comprises 16 residues. The CDR3 DNA is TGCAGCGTTGTAAAGGATTGGGGTCCTGGGGCCAACGTCCTGACTTTC. This encodes CSVVKDWGPGANVLTF.

The chain joins TRBV30 to TRBJ1-5; 10 positions agree with TRBD1. The CDR3 consists of 13 residues. Per the germline V gene, CDR1 is GTSNPN and CDR2 is SVGIG (reference sequence). Trimming removed 3 bases from V and 9 bases from J; junction bases left unmatched: 5. CDR3 in DNA: TGTGCCTGGAGGGGACAGGGGTCCGGGCCCCAGCATTTT. Residues: CAWRGQGSGPQHF.

The V call is TRBV29-1, the J call TRBJ1-6, with D perhaps matching TRBD1 (6 bases). Trimming took 7 bases from V and 6 from J, leaving 19 bases between them. Germline CDR1 reads SQVTM; CDR2 reads ANQGSEA. This CDR3 is 15 amino acids long. CDR3 loop: CSGVSAGDFNSPLHF. The CDR3 DNA is TGCAGCGGGGTGTCGGCAGGGGACTTTAATTCACCCCTCCACTTT. The full variable domain, rest sourced from reference TRBV29-1 and TRBJ1-6, is SAVISQKPSRDICQRGTSLTIQCQVDSQVTMMFWYRQQPGQSLTLIATANQGSEATYESGFVIDKFPISRPNLTFSTLTVSNMSPEDSSIYLCSGVSAGDFNSPLHFGNGTRLTVT.

The chain combines TRBV29-1 with TRBJ1-1, with D uncertain. CDR3 length: 14 amino acids. CDR1 is SQVTM, CDR2 ANQGSEA, per germline. V lost 7 bases to trimming and J lost 1 base, with 16 bases between them. CDR3: CSAHPTWGNTEAFF. CDR3 in DNA: TGCAGCGCCCACCCGACTTGGGGGAACACTGAAGCTTTCTTT.

V is TRBV11-3 and J is TRBJ2-1, with TRBD1 identical over 7 bases. This CDR3 is built from 15 residues. Germline V gene data show CDR1 as SGHNT and CDR2 as YENEEA. V shed 3 bases, J shed 5 bases, and the junction held 7 bases outside the gene matches. CDR3 DNA sequence: TGTGCCAGCAGCTTGGGACAGCGAAGGCACAATGAGCAGTTCTTC. It translates to CASSLGQRRHNEQFF.

This clone came up a few times. This chain connects TRBV6-5 to TRBJ2-5; D not certain. In germline, CDR1 is MNHEY, CDR2 SVGAGI. V dropped 5 bases and J dropped 1 base, with 8 bases sitting between them. The CDR3 is made up of 13 amino acids. CDR3 coding DNA: TGTGCCAGCAGTAAACGGGTCCAAGAGACCCAGTACTTC. Its translation: CASSKRVQETQYF.

The V and J genes are TRBV29-1 and TRBJ2-7; TRBD1 might be the D (6 bases). The CDR3 extends over 14 amino acids. Trimming took off 6 bases at V and 5 bases at J, with 20 bases between the two ends. Germline-derived CDR1 and CDR2 are SQVTM and ANQGSEA. In DNA form, the CDR3 reads TGCAGCGTACCGGGACACCCCTGGGGCGACGAGCAGTACTTC. It codes for CSVPGHPWGDEQYF.

The chain couples TRBV6-5 to TRBJ2-5; weak D call: TRBD1 (6 bases). The CDR3 has 15 residues. Germline V gives CDR1 MNHEY, CDR2 SVGAGI. V lost 6 bases and J 2 bases, leaving 16 bases between the germline ends. The CDR3 DNA reads as TGTGCCAGCAGCCGAGAGGGGGTTCCTCAAGAGACCCAGTACTTC. Its translation: CASSREGVPQETQYF.

This chain joins TRBV6-5 and TRBJ1-2; 9 bases line up with TRBD1. V trimming: 5 bases; J trimming: 7 bases; junction bases outside the gene matches: 5. The CDR3 runs to 13 residues. Germline-derived CDR1 and CDR2 are MNHEY and SVGAGI. CDR3 region: CASSRTGAGGYTF. The CDR3 coding sequence is TGTGCCAGCAGTCGGACAGGGGCAGGTGGCTACACCTTC.

This clone was counted a few times. The gene calls are TRBV29-1 and TRBJ1-2; D possibly corresponds to TRBD1 (6 bases). This CDR3 is built from 13 residues. The germline V gene encodes CDR1 SQVTM and CDR2 ANQGSEA. Trimming left V 3 bases short and J 3 bases short, with 11 bases between. CDR3 nucleotide sequence: TGCAGCGTTGATCCAAGACAGGACTATGGCTACACCTTC. It is translated as CSVDPRQDYGYTF.